The T cell receptor (beta chain) described here comes from a study of cytomegalovirus exposure and HLA in healthy donors. General study results and limits: Later analysis showed TCR association rates varying by HLA locus, highest for DRB1 and lowest for HLA-C. An analysis done earlier found most TCR beta V segments productive about 90% or about 30% of the time.

The CDR3 is 15 amino acids. V dropped 6 bases and J dropped 5; count of bases not matched to a gene: 6. Germline assignment: CDR1 MDHEN and CDR2 SYDVKM. Note on this clone: Its specificity is unknown.

The study ran its PCR with 60 Vbeta and 13 Jbeta primers. The method was immunoSEQ multiplex PCR; TCRdb's version includes in-frame clones alone and lacks a portion of them. The data show 110,000 to 150,000 clones, roughly 80% seen once. The specimen was PBMCs. V gene TRBV28 combines with J gene TRBJ2-2, with 10 nucleotides matching TRBD1. This TCR derives from a middle-aged man in good health and CMV-seronegative. CDR3 loop: CASSPTGGVTGELFF. Here the CDR3 DNA reads TGTGCCAGCAGCCCGACAGGGGGCGTAACCGGGGAGCTGTTTTTT.